This TCR beta chain was recovered during a study of blood T cell repertoires in COVID-19 (TCRdb year 2020). The study in broad terms: Samples from collaborators originated in the United States, Italy and Spain and spanned both the acute and convalescent phases of COVID-19. The material from the prospective study consisted of cDNA or gDNA derived from T cells, B-cell-depleted T cells, or PBMCs. Subjects who had been exposed to COVID-19, were actively infected with it, or had recovered from it provided the deeply sampled blood TCRbeta repertoires that made up the dataset. The repertoires were made available in a free public database intended to serve as a resource for research on the immune response to SARS-CoV-2. The samples were drawn from the first 160 participants of the ongoing ImmuneRACE study and from 1,254 subjects provided by 6 global collaborators. A de-identified subject ID, COVID-19 status, age in years and sex were almost always included in the sample metadata. Where available, HLA class I and class II types were obtained from metadata supplied by the sample provider rather than from assay-based typing.

Of note for this clone: Its antigen has not been determined. Base-call qualities are not available, and no considerably larger clone is one nucleotide away.

TCRbeta CDR3 regions were amplified from genomic DNA by means of the immunoSEQ Assay, a bias-controlled multiplex PCR. In the source study's methods: Within the assay, amplification of reference gene primers was used to estimate how many nucleated cells each sample contained. To quantify the absolute abundance of each unique TCRbeta CDR3 rearrangement, sequence reads were collapsed and filtered. For each sample, productive Simpson clonality was calculated as the square root of Simpson's diversity index over productive rearrangements. The table was pulled from immuneACCESS by TCRdb, which kept in-frame rearrangements only. Such tables lose some clones; where checked, under half of the loss comes from unresolved V genes, and the rest has no known cause. D and trimming come from the DNA, and the V and J calls and clone size come from that table. In all, the sample holds some 160,000 clones, and 85% to 90% of those were seen once. Around 2% of the sample is held by the ten biggest clonotypes.

Overall results and qualifications from the work: The amount of clinical and demographic metadata varied by source and participant and was provided uncurated.

A second Seattle source provided samples from volunteer blood donors who had recovered from COVID-19. Collaborating institutions collected whole blood in K2EDTA tubes following their own protocols. For TCRbeta analysis, collaborators shipped samples in one of three forms: frozen whole blood, isolated PBMCs, or DNA extracted from either of those sample types. This sequence originates from a man aged 45-60 years who had recovered from COVID-19. The sequencing sample was made of peripheral blood.

The DNA sequence is as follows: TGTGCCAGCAGCAGATTAGCGGGAGGGCCGACGTACTCCTACAATGAGCAGTTCTTC. Its amino acids are CASSRLAGGPTYSYNEQFF. Recombination connected TRBV5-6 to TRBJ2-1; the junction holds 11 bases that match TRBD2. The CDR3 runs 19 amino acids, cysteine and phenylalanine included. Solely the CDR3 DNA is kept, with 57 bases framed from the first base. For CDR1 and CDR2, the germline V gene lists SGHDT and YYEEEE. Here V drops 4 bases and J drops 0 bases, and the junction holds 12 bases not matched to any gene.